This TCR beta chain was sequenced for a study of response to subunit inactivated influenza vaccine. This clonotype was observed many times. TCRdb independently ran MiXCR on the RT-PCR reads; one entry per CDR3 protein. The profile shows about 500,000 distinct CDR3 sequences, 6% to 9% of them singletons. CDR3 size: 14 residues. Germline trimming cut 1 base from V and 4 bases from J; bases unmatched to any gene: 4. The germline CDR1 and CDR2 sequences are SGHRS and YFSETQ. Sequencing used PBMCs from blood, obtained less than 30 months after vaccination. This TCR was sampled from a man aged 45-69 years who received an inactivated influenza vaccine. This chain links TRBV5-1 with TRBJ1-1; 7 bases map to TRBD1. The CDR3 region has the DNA TGCGCCAGCAGCTTGCAGGGGGGAAGCACTGAAGCTTTCTTT. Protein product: CASSLQGGSTEAFF.